The next 31 T cell receptor beta chains were all read from a single sample in a study of T cell responses to AZD1222 COVID-19 vaccine (dated by TCRdb to 2020 to 2022). Libraries were prepared through the immunoSEQ multiplex PCR assay. This is the immuneACCESS table as TCRdb keeps it, with only in-frame sequences that have V and J called. A part of the clones is gone; compared with another copy, unresolved V genes explain less than half, and the rest is unexplained. This sample holds about 130,000 clones; approximately 88% were observed only once. Jointly, the top ten make up about 5% of the sample. In light of the paper, this sample's time point label describes: baseline before first vaccination. The sample consisted of peripheral blood, taken on day 0 of AZD1222 vaccination. These receptor sequences come from an adult in good health.

The rearrangement joins TRBV19 to TRBJ1-4; D might be TRBD1 (5 bases). V shed 5 bases and J shed 5 bases, with 15 bases lying between them. This CDR3 contains 15 residues. CDR1 and CDR2 from the germline V gene are LNHDA and SQIVND (reference sequence). DNA of the CDR3: TGTGCCAGTAGTCCCCCGGGGACTTGGAATGAAAAACTGTTTTTT. It is translated as CASSPPGTWNEKLFF.

This sequence joins TRBV5-1 and TRBJ1-3; TRBD1 might be the D (5 bases). The CDR3 extends over 17 amino acids. Looked up from germline, CDR1 is SGHRS and CDR2 is YFSETQ. The V gene lost 0 bases and the J gene lost 0 bases, with 13 bases spanning the gap. The CDR3 loop is CASSLVWQGISGNTIYF. DNA for the CDR3: TGCGCCAGCAGCTTGGTATGGCAGGGCATCTCTGGAAACACCATATATTTT.

The rearrangement links TRBV3-1 (or the pseudogene TRBV3-2) to TRBJ2-1; D unclear. The germline V and J ends were trimmed by 4 bases and 1 base, with 11 bases remaining between them. Germline V gene lookup returns CDR1 LGHDT and CDR2 YNNKEL (reference sequence). The CDR3 contains 15 residues. The CDR3: CASSPPGGSYNEQFF. The CDR3 DNA sequence: TGTGCCAGCAGCCCCCCAGGCGGATCCTACAATGAGCAGTTCTTC.

V usage is TRBV9 and J usage is TRBJ2-7; TRBD1 matches at 7 bases. This CDR3 is built from 16 residues. V was pared by 3 bases and J by 5 bases, with 14 bases of the junction left unmatched. Germline assignment: CDR1 SGDLS and CDR2 YYNGEE. As DNA, the CDR3 is TGTGCCAGCAGCGCCCAAACAGGGGTCATTAACAACGAGCAGTACTTC. Its protein is CASSAQTGVINNEQYF. Full variable domain (missing parts from reference TRBV9 and TRBJ2-7): DSGVTQTPKHLITATGQRVTLRCSPRSGDLSVYWYQQSLDQGLQFLIQYYNGEERAKGNILERFSAQQFPDLHSELNLSSLELGDSALYFCASSAQTGVINNEQYFGPGTRLTVT.

The V gene is TRBV6-5, the J gene TRBJ2-1; D is possibly TRBD1 (5 bases). The germline V gene encodes CDR1 MNHEY and CDR2 SVGAGI. The CDR3 contains 12 residues. V was shortened by 6 bases and J by 10 bases, with 13 bases between the two germline ends. For the CDR3, the DNA is TGTGCCAGCAGCCATCTCGACAGAGAGCAGTTCTTC. Its translation: CASSHLDREQFF.

The V gene is TRBV6-5, the J gene TRBJ2-1; 8 bases match TRBD1. Trimming at V came to 8 bases and at J to 2 bases, leaving 5 bases not matched to a gene. This CDR3 has 14 amino acids. Per the germline V gene, CDR1 is MNHEY and CDR2 is SVGAGI. The CDR3 loop is CASRTGFAYNEQFF. CDR3 bases: TGTGCCAGCCGGACAGGGTTTGCCTACAATGAGCAGTTCTTC.

DNA of the CDR3: TGTGCCACCAGTGCCCCCGAGACAGGGAGCTATGGCTACACCTTC. Residues: CATSAPETGSYGYTF. V usage is TRBV24-1 and J usage is TRBJ1-2, with TRBD1 matching over 7 bases. This CDR3 has 15 residues. V was clipped by 5 bases and J by 4 bases; unmatched bases: 9. From germline, CDR1 is KGHDR and CDR2 SFDVKD.

The chain employs TRBV18 and TRBJ2-1; 12 bases map to TRBD2. The CDR3 consists of 16 residues. CDR1 is KGHSH and CDR2 is LQKENI in the germline V gene. After removal of 0 bases from V and 7 bases from J, the junction contained 4 bases not matched to a gene. In DNA, the CDR3 is TGTGCCAGCTCACCACCAGCTAGCGGGGGGGCAAATGAGCAGTTCTTC. Protein sequence: CASSPPASGGANEQFF.

The CDR3, as DNA: TGTGCCAGCAGCTTAGCACTAGCGGGAGGAGAGCAGTTCTTC. It specifies CASSLALAGGEQFF. This sequence joins TRBV11-2 and TRBJ2-1; 12 nucleotides match TRBD2. This CDR3 has 14 residues. Germline V lookup: CDR1 SGHAT, CDR2 FQNNGV. The ends lost 1 base at V and 10 bases at J; junction bases unmatched: 2.

The rearrangement links TRBV7-9 to TRBJ1-2; a possible D gene is TRBD1 (6 bases). This CDR3 is 14 amino acids long. V gave up 3 bases and J gave up 8 bases, with 16 bases separating them. Germline V gene lookup returns CDR1 SEHNR and CDR2 FQNEAQ (reference sequence). The CDR3 loop reads CASSFLGQGYGYTF. The CDR3 bases are TGTGCCAGCAGCTTTTTAGGTCAGGGGTACGGCTACACCTTC.

The rearrangement uses TRBV29-1 and TRBJ2-7; D might be TRBD2 (5 bases). The CDR3 runs 11 residues. V was trimmed by 3 bases and J by 9 bases, leaving 12 bases between them. Looked up from germline, CDR1 is SQVTM and CDR2 is ANQGSEA. The CDR3 spells CSVERANLQYF. The CDR3 DNA reads as TGCAGCGTTGAGAGGGCTAATTTGCAGTACTTC.

The V gene is TRBV27, the J gene TRBJ1-5; D is undetermined. The CDR3 is 14 amino acids. V was shortened by 6 bases and J by 5 bases, with 14 bases between the two germline ends. Germline CDR1 MNHEY, CDR2 SMNVEV (reference sequence). CDR3 nucleotides: TGTGCCAGCAGCTCCGGGCAGGCGTATCAGCCCCAGCATTTT. It yields the protein CASSSGQAYQPQHF.

V usage is TRBV14 and J usage is TRBJ2-7; D might be TRBD2 (5 bases). V lost 5 bases and J 9 bases, leaving 14 bases between the germline ends. The CDR3 spans 12 residues. Germline-derived CDR1 and CDR2 are SGHDN and FVKESK. CDR3: CASSITDGGQYF. CDR3 coding DNA: TGTGCCAGCAGCATAACGGACGGAGGGCAGTACTTC.

The genes are TRBV11-2 and TRBJ2-7, with 8 bases matching TRBD2. The CDR3 consists of 14 residues. Germline V gene data show CDR1 as SGHAT and CDR2 as FQNNGV. V shed 3 bases, J shed 5 bases, and the junction held 6 bases outside the gene matches. The CDR3 sequence is CASSLGTSRHEQYF. The CDR3 nucleotides are TGTGCCAGCAGCTTGGGGACTAGTAGGCACGAGCAGTACTTC.

This chain links TRBV12-5 with TRBJ1-1; D remains ambiguous. Between the trimmed V and J ends, which lost 4 bases and 2 bases, there was a span of 14 bases. CDR3 size: 15 residues. Per germline, CDR1 LGHNT and CDR2 FRNRAP. The CDR3 bases are TGTGCTAGTGGTTCAAAATGGGGTACTAACACTGAAGCTTTCTTT. Translation: CASGSKWGTNTEAFF.

The chain joins TRBV10-2 to TRBJ2-2; D call uncertain. V was pared by 6 bases and J by 0 bases, with 5 bases between. The germline gives CDR1 WSHSY, CDR2 SAAADI. The CDR3 has 13 residues. For the CDR3, the DNA is TGCGCCAGCAGGCCCGCGAACACCGGGGAGCTGTTTTTT. Translated: CASRPANTGELFF.

The chain recombines TRBV4-1 with TRBJ1-6; 8 nucleotides agree with TRBD1. The CDR3 runs to 15 residues. With 4 bases clipped from V and 10 bases from J, the junction kept 9 bases outside the gene matches. Germline V gene lookup returns CDR1 MGHRA and CDR2 YSYEKL. The CDR3 spells CASSPSDRVGSPLHF. For the CDR3, the DNA is TGCGCCAGCAGCCCCTCGGACAGGGTCGGGTCACCCCTCCACTTT.

The chain couples TRBV18 to TRBJ1-2; D possibly corresponds to TRBD1 (5 bases). Germline loops: CDR1 KGHSH, CDR2 LQKENI. V lost 0 bases, J lost 8 bases, and 10 bases lay in between. This CDR3 region has 13 residues. The CDR3 DNA sequence: TGTGCCAGCTCACCACCAGGGGAAGAAGGCTACACCTTC. It codes for CASSPPGEEGYTF. Combining the CDR3 with reference TRBV18 and TRBJ1-2 gives the whole variable domain NAGVMQNPRHLVRRRGQEARLRCSPMKGHSHVYWYRQLPEEGLKFMVYLQKENIIDESGMPKERFSAEFPKEGPSILRIQQVVRGDSAAYFCASSPPGEEGYTFGSGTRLTVV.

V usage is TRBV10-2 and J usage is TRBJ2-5; 8 bases fit TRBD2. The CDR3 contains 14 residues. Trimming removed 3 bases from V and 3 bases from J; junction bases left unmatched: 3. From germline, CDR1 is WSHSY and CDR2 SAAADI. The CDR3 spells CASSDGAGEETQYF. CDR3 coding DNA: TGCGCCAGCAGTGACGGAGCGGGAGAAGAGACCCAGTACTTC.

This clone has a single count. The chain couples TRBV27 to TRBJ2-5, with D possibly called TRBD1 or TRBD2 (5 bases each). Germline V lookup: CDR1 MNHEY, CDR2 SMNVEV (reference sequence). The CDR3 is made up of 15 amino acids. Trimming stripped 3 bases from V and 0 bases from J, with 11 bases between. The CDR3 DNA is TGTGCCAGCAGTTTCCTCGGGACGGACCAAGAGACCCAGTACTTC. Its translation is CASSFLGTDQETQYF.

The rearrangement links TRBV15 to TRBJ1-2; D gene ambiguous. This CDR3 is built from 14 residues. The V end lost 5 bases, the J end lost 6 bases, and 16 bases lay between the germline ends. Per germline, CDR1 LNHNV and CDR2 YYDKDF (reference sequence). Here the CDR3 DNA reads TGTGCCACCAGCCCGCCGGCGGGTTTCCATGGCTACACCTTC. This codes for CATSPPAGFHGYTF.

This clone appeared a single time. This CDR3 is CASSTNRAQPQHF. The CDR3 DNA is TGTGCCAGCAGCACAAACAGGGCTCAGCCCCAGCATTTT. The V gene is TRBV5-8, the J gene TRBJ1-5, with D possibly matching TRBD1 (6 bases). The V gene lost 4 bases and the J gene lost 6 bases, with 11 bases spanning the gap. This CDR3 is built from 13 residues. The germline V gene has CDR1 SGHTS and CDR2 YDEGEE.

The J gene is TRBJ2-1, the V gene TRBV11-2; 9 bases fit TRBD1. CDR3 length: 14 residues. J lost 10 bases, V lost 3 bases, and 7 bases had no gene match. Germline assignment: CDR1 SGHAT and CDR2 FQNNGV. DNA for the CDR3: TGTGCCAGCAGCTTTGGGACAGGGAAGGACGAGCAGTTCTTC. Its translation: CASSFGTGKDEQFF.

This chain links TRBV4-3 with TRBJ2-7, with TRBD2 matching 7 bases. Trimming removed 3 bases from V and 4 bases from J; junction bases left unmatched: 12. Germline loops: CDR1 LGHNA, CDR2 YSLEER. The CDR3 loop spans 16 amino acids. The DNA of the CDR3 is TGCGCCAGCAGCCAGACCCTCAATGGACTAGGATACGAGCAGTACTTC. Translating gives CASSQTLNGLGYEQYF.

The chain couples TRBV11-2 to TRBJ1-1; possibly TRBD1 for D (5 bases). The CDR3 runs to 14 residues. V was shortened by 0 bases and J by 5 bases, with 10 bases between the two germline ends. CDR1 SGHAT and CDR2 FQNNGV come from the germline V gene. As DNA, the CDR3 is TGTGCCAGCAGCTTAGAGTCAGGGAGGACTGAAGCTTTCTTT. Its translation: CASSLESGRTEAFF.

The chain couples TRBV7-9 to TRBJ1-1; D is unclear. V shed 1 base and J shed 4 bases, with 10 bases lying between them. CDR1 and CDR2 from the germline V gene are SEHNR and FQNEAQ (reference sequence). This CDR3 spans 14 amino acids. The CDR3 bases are TGTGCCAGCAGCTTAGATCTGGGGTCCACTGAAGCTTTCTTT. Translating it yields CASSLDLGSTEAFF.

Concerning this clone: The sample has other DNA sequences that encode this CDR3 too. The genes are TRBV5-1 and TRBJ2-3; TRBD2 matches at 12 bases. The CDR3 is made up of 16 amino acids. Germline V CDR1 and CDR2: SGHRS, YFSETQ. J was trimmed by 0 bases and V by 4 bases; bases with no gene match: 3. The CDR3 is CASSPGLAGSTDTQYF. The CDR3 nucleotides are TGCGCCAGCAGCCCCGGACTAGCGGGGAGCACAGATACGCAGTATTTT.

The V call is TRBV15, the J call TRBJ1-5, with 7 bases identical to TRBD1. The length of the CDR3 is 15 residues. J gave up 3 bases and V 5 bases, and 7 bases lay outside the gene matches. CDR1 and CDR2 from the germline V gene are LNHNV and YYDKDF (reference sequence). The CDR3: CATSFRQGDNQPQHF. CDR3 coding DNA: TGTGCCACCAGCTTCCGACAGGGAGACAATCAGCCCCAGCATTTT.

V usage is TRBV7-6 and J usage is TRBJ2-7; no reliable D call. V was clipped by 5 bases and J by 3 bases, with 11 bases between them. The CDR3 extends over 13 amino acids. Germline CDR1 SGHVS, CDR2 FNYEAQ. DNA for the CDR3: TGTGCCAGCAGCGCCGGACCCAACTACGAGCAGTACTTC. Amino acids: CASSAGPNYEQYF.

V gene TRBV14 combines with J gene TRBJ2-5; D perhaps matches TRBD1 (5 bases). There are 14 residues in the CDR3. The V gene lost 5 bases and the J gene lost 5 bases, with 15 bases spanning the gap. Germline V gene data show CDR1 as SGHDN and CDR2 as FVKESK. CDR3 bases: TGTGCCAGCAGCTCTCTGGGGCCAGGGGAGACCCAGTACTTC. It translates to CASSSLGPGETQYF. Supplemented by reference TRBV14 and TRBJ2-5, the full variable domain reads EAGVTQFPSHSVIEKGQTVTLRCDPISGHDNLYWYRRVMGKEIKFLLHFVKESKQDESGMPNNRFLAERTGGTYSTLKVQPAELEDSGVYFCASSSLGPGETQYFGPGTRLLVL.

The J gene is TRBJ1-1, the V gene TRBV11-3, with D uncertain. Trimming pared 5 bases from V and 1 base from J, leaving 14 bases between. Germline CDR1 reads SGHNT; CDR2 reads YENEEA. This CDR3 spans 15 amino acids. The CDR3 DNA is TGTGCCAGCAGCCCCCGCCCGGGAGAGAACACTGAAGCTTTCTTT. Translation gives CASSPRPGENTEAFF.